This T cell receptor beta chain is drawn from a study of spatial heterogeneity in lung cancer. The time point here: blood at routine non-recurrence follow-up after resection. MiXCR, run by TCRdb on the 5' RACE reads, gives a single entry per CDR3 protein. There are more than 75,000 distinct CDR3 sequences in the sample; approximately 19% occur only once, and less than 25% lies in the top ten. This sequence was found in a male donor with early-stage non-small cell lung cancer. The sample was PBMCs, taken at follow-up.

The CDR3 loop reads CASSLAPLALAKNIQYF. CDR3 in DNA: TGTGCCAGCAGCTTAGCGCCCCTGGCGCTAGCCAAAAACATTCAGTACTTC. The chain joins TRBV7-2 to TRBJ2-4; D gene ambiguous. The germline gives CDR1 SGHTA, CDR2 FQGNSA. The CDR3 has 17 residues. V was clipped by 0 bases and J by 0 bases, with 12 bases between them.